The rows below give T cell receptor beta chains drawn from one sample of a study of follicular helper T cells after annual influenza vaccination. This table comes from immunoSEQ multiplex PCR, and its TCRdb copy is limited to in-frame clones, with some not included. The table records about 14,000 clones, 84% of them present only once. The sample in question was CXCR5- memory CD4+ T cells sorted from blood, obtained on the day of influenza vaccination. Receptor source: an adult who received the influenza vaccine. CDR3s include the opening cysteine and the closing phenylalanine or tryptophan.

j_call: TRBJ1-3
v_call: TRBV28
cdr3_aa: CASKPGQGAYSGNTIYF

j_call: TRBJ1-3
v_call: TRBV10-3
cdr3_aa: CAISGHSGNTIYF

j_call: TRBJ1-1
v_call: TRBV20-1
cdr3_aa: CSAQGSLETFF

j_call: TRBJ2-2
v_call: TRBV7-2
cdr3_aa: CASSRGQGGGGELFF

j_call: TRBJ2-3
v_call: TRBV9
cdr3_aa: CASSTGLAGGPADTQYF

j_call: TRBJ2-3
v_call: TRBV11-3
cdr3_aa: CASSFNPGAGGRGDTQYF

j_call: TRBJ1-2
v_call: TRBV27
cdr3_aa: CASSLSWGSAIYGYTF

j_call: TRBJ2-3
v_call: TRBV4-1
cdr3_aa: CASSQVGAGARDTQYF

j_call: TRBJ1-2
v_call: TRBV5-6
cdr3_aa: CASSFRDRDGYTF

j_call: TRBJ2-1
v_call: TRBV10-3
cdr3_aa: CAISRDSSYNEQFF

j_call: TRBJ2-1
v_call: TRBV2
cdr3_aa: CASSEGAGVNEQFF

j_call: TRBJ1-4
v_call: TRBV5-1
cdr3_aa: CASTIGAAATNEKLFF

j_call: TRBJ2-1
v_call: TRBV6-5
cdr3_aa: CASSYEGRSYNEQFF

j_call: TRBJ1-2
v_call: TRBV7-9
cdr3_aa: CASSPRTGYGYTF

j_call: TRBJ1-4
v_call: TRBV4-1
cdr3_aa: CASSQALGEKLFF

j_call: TRBJ2-1
v_call: TRBV9
cdr3_aa: CASSAAPGSMRNEQFF

j_call: TRBJ2-2
v_call: TRBV15
cdr3_aa: CATSKGQANTGELFF